This paragraph reports one T cell receptor (beta chain). Other nucleotide sequences from this sample produce the same CDR3. In the authors' workflow: Amplification from reference gene primers served as the basis for estimated nucleated cell counts. Sequencing used immunoSEQ multiplex PCR; TCRdb keeps in-frame clones, though not all of them. That table is the source of V, J and clone size, and D and trimming were worked out from the DNA. Of about 37,000 clones in the sample, 75% to 95% were seen once. The sample originates from a study of blood T cell repertoires in COVID-19. Across the whole study: Sample material is recorded as cDNA or gDNA derived from T cells, B-cell-depleted T cells, or PBMCs.

The CDR3 is 13 amino acids. Germline V gene data show CDR1 as MNHEY and CDR2 as SVGAGI. V dropped 6 bases and J dropped 7; count of bases not matched to a gene: 6. The chain uses TRBV6-5 and TRBJ1-2; 9 nucleotides agree with TRBD1. The clonotype was recovered from a woman older than 75 with acute or convalescent COVID-19. Sequencing was done on a sample of peripheral blood. Here the CDR3 reads CASRQQGAGGYTF. In nucleotides, the CDR3 is TGTGCCAGCAGACAACAGGGGGCGGGTGGCTACACCTTC.